Below, 21 T cell receptor beta chains from the same sample are listed, as sequenced in a study of regulatory T cells in long-lasting Graves disease. Combining iRepertoire HTBI primers with Arm-PCR of CDR3 regions, the authors built TCR beta libraries. TCRdb independently ran MiXCR on the multiplex PCR reads; one entry per CDR3 protein. The sample contains roughly 250,000 distinct CDR3 sequences, more than 15% of which appear only once. Noted time point: newly diagnosed GD, antithyroid drugs for less than 3 months. PBMC-derived RNA was used for the TCR library. These data also featured in a second study, about T cells in Graves' hyperthyroidism and ophthalmopathy.

Sequenced material: peripheral blood mononuclear cells (PBMCs), taken at new diagnosis, from a patient treated with antithyroid drugs. The source is a woman in her 30s with Graves disease.

This clonotype has a count of ten or more. This chain links TRBV29-1 with TRBJ2-7; D is ambiguous. Germline V gene lookup returns CDR1 SQVTM and CDR2 ANQGSEA. The CDR3 is 12 residues long. Trimming left V 4 bases short and J 3 bases short, with 10 bases between. CDR3 coding DNA: TGCAGCGTTGTAGGCAAACACTACGAGCAGTACTTC. As protein: CSVVGKHYEQYF.

This clonotype was picked up a small number of times. Since a much larger clone is just one base distant, this may be a read error. The gene calls are TRBV12-3 or TRBV12-4 and TRBJ1-2; D gene uncertain. Trimming stripped 7 bases from V and 4 bases from J, with 19 bases between. This CDR3 region has 15 residues. The CDR3 loop is CASILKAGRAYGYTF. In DNA, the CDR3 is TGTGCCAGCATCCTGAAGGCGGGGAGAGCCTATGGCTACACCTTC.

This clonotype was seen many times. The V gene is TRBV7-3, the J gene TRBJ2-1; D is tentatively TRBD1 or TRBD2 (6 bases each). V lost 1 base, J lost 6 bases, and 13 bases lay in between. Germline V gene lookup returns CDR1 SGHTA and CDR2 FQGTGA. The CDR3 length is 15 residues. The CDR3 loop is CASSLNLGGGNEQFF. CDR3 DNA sequence: TGTGCCAGCAGCTTAAACTTAGGAGGGGGCAATGAGCAGTTCTTC. Drawing the rest from reference TRBV7-3 and TRBJ2-1, the complete variable domain is GAGVSQTPSNKVTEKGKYVELRCDPISGHTALYWYRQSLGQGPEFLIYFQGTGAADDSGLPNDRFFAVRPEGSVSTLKIQRTERGDSAVYLCASSLNLGGGNEQFFGPGTRLTVL.

This clonotype showed up many times. The chain recombines TRBV18 with TRBJ1-3; D call uncertain. Trimming cost V 3 bases and J 5 bases, with 11 bases left between them. The CDR3 has 14 amino acids. Per the germline V gene, CDR1 is KGHSH and CDR2 is LQKENI. The CDR3: CASSPIAPRNTIYF. The CDR3 nucleotides read TGTGCCAGCTCACCTATAGCTCCAAGAAACACCATATATTTT.

The sample holds many counts of this clonotype. The V call is TRBV6-1, the J call TRBJ1-2; no firm D call. CDR1 and CDR2 (germline): MNHNS, SASEGT. V was cut by 7 bases and J by 3 bases, with 12 bases left in between. The CDR3 totals 13 residues. The CDR3 here is CASNDYGHYGYTF. Here the CDR3 DNA reads TGTGCCAGCAATGACTACGGTCACTATGGCTACACCTTC.

This clonotype was found many times. The chain carries TRBV20-1 and TRBJ1-1, with a tentative D call TRBD1 (6 bases). This CDR3 has 13 amino acids. Germline V gene sequence: CDR1 DFQATT, CDR2 SNEGSKA (reference sequence). Trimming stripped 7 bases from V and 5 bases from J, with 17 bases between. The CDR3 protein is CSGEGGLRTEAFF. The CDR3 DNA follows: TGCAGTGGAGAGGGGGGGTTGCGGACTGAAGCTTTCTTT.

This clonotype showed up just a few times. This rearrangement joins TRBV5-4 to TRBJ2-6, with D possibly being TRBD2 (6 bases). This CDR3 region has 14 residues. Looked up from germline, CDR1 is SGHNT and CDR2 is YYREEE (reference sequence). The V and J ends lost 5 bases and 8 bases respectively, with 14 bases between them. The CDR3 DNA reads TGTGCCAGCAGTCCCCGACGGGGGTCCAACGTCCTGACTTTC. This codes for CASSPRRGSNVLTF.

In this sample, this clonotype turned up many times. The chain carries TRBV6-5 and TRBJ2-5; 7 bases fit TRBD1. V shed 4 bases, J shed 1 base, and the junction held 9 bases outside the gene matches. Germline CDR1 MNHEY, CDR2 SVGAGI. The CDR3 covers 16 residues. CDR3 loop: CASSSNQQGTQETQYF. The CDR3 nucleotides are TGTGCCAGCAGTTCCAATCAACAGGGGACCCAAGAGACCCAGTACTTC.

There are many counts of this clonotype. This sequence joins TRBV20-1 and TRBJ2-2; TRBD1 aligns across 8 bases. This CDR3 region has 15 residues. With V trimmed by 6 bases and J by 4 bases, 10 bases remained unmatched. Germline lookup yields CDR1 DFQATT and CDR2 SNEGSKA (reference sequence). The CDR3 DNA reads as TGCAGTGCGGAGGTCAACGACAGGGGCACCGGGGAGCTGTTTTTT. Translation: CSAEVNDRGTGELFF.

This clonotype has ten or more counts. This rearrangement joins TRBV6-1 to TRBJ2-5; possible D gene TRBD2, 6 bases. Germline-derived CDR1 and CDR2 are MNHNS and SASEGT. With 6 bases removed from V and 4 bases from J, the gap between germline ends came to 12 bases. The CDR3 has 13 residues. For the CDR3, the DNA is TGTGCCAGCAGGGGACTCCCGGTAGAGACCCAGTACTTC. It specifies CASRGLPVETQYF.

The J gene is TRBJ1-1, the V gene TRBV7-9; TRBD1 matches 7 bases. The CDR3 loop spans 14 amino acids. Germline-derived CDR1 and CDR2 are SEHNR and FQNEAQ (reference sequence). V was clipped by 8 bases and J by 4 bases; unmatched bases: 10. Here the CDR3 DNA reads TGTGCCAGCGATTGGAGGGGGCGGAGCACTGAAGCTTTCTTT. This codes for CASDWRGRSTEAFF.

This clonotype was detected ten times or more. This sequence joins TRBV6-1 and TRBJ2-7, with 10 positions matching TRBD2. The V and J ends lost 3 bases and 4 bases, in that order; junction bases with no gene match: 6. Looked up from germline, CDR1 is MNHNS and CDR2 is SASEGT. This CDR3 spans 15 amino acids. CDR3 in DNA: TGTGCCAGCAGTGAGTTATCTAGCGGGGGTTACGAGCAGTACTTC. Translating it yields CASSELSSGGYEQYF.

The rearrangement uses TRBV20-1 and TRBJ2-1, with D tentatively TRBD2 (7 bases). This CDR3 is 14 amino acids long. Trimming took off 4 bases at V and 0 bases at J, with 10 bases between the two ends. Germline V gene sequence: CDR1 DFQATT, CDR2 SNEGSKA (reference sequence). CDR3 in DNA: TGCAGTGCTAAAGGGGGGGTCTCCTACAATGAGCAGTTCTTC. Encoded protein: CSAKGGVSYNEQFF.

The table lists this clonotype with many counts. The V and J genes are TRBV2 and TRBJ2-1; TRBD2 is a possible D gene (5 bases). This CDR3 spans 13 amino acids. V was pared by 6 bases and J by 2 bases, with 8 bases between. Germline CDR1 SNHLY, CDR2 FYNNEI. This CDR3 reads CASSGDTYNEQFF. Here the CDR3 DNA reads TGTGCCAGCAGCGGGGATACCTACAATGAGCAGTTCTTC.

This clonotype was detected many times. The chain carries TRBV15 and TRBJ2-3; D is possibly TRBD1 or TRBD2 (5 bases each). V lost 1 base, J lost 0 bases, and 8 bases lay in between. The CDR3 has 15 amino acids. The V gene's germline CDR1 is LNHNV and CDR2 YYDKDF (reference sequence). CDR3 residues: CATSRVGGSTDTQYF. The CDR3 region has the DNA TGTGCCACCAGCAGAGTTGGGGGAAGCACAGATACGCAGTATTTT.

This clonotype was recorded many times. V and J are TRBV2 and TRBJ2-3; D gene ambiguous. This CDR3 has 16 residues. Trimming left V 6 bases short and J 4 bases short, with 20 bases between. CDR1 is SNHLY, CDR2 FYNNEI, per germline. CDR3 DNA sequence: TGTGCCAGCAGCGATTTAGCAATACGTCGCTCAGATACGCAGTATTTT. It encodes CASSDLAIRRSDTQYF.

The chain uses TRBV5-6 and TRBJ2-1; D possibly matches TRBD1 or TRBD2 (5 bases each). The CDR3 covers 13 residues. V lost 3 bases to trimming and J lost 8 bases, with 12 bases between them. Germline loops: CDR1 SGHDT, CDR2 YYEEEE. Written as DNA, the CDR3 is TGTGCCAGCAGCTGGGGACGAGAGGATGAGCAGTTCTTC. This gives the protein CASSWGREDEQFF.

This clonotype was observed many times. This chain links TRBV2 with TRBJ1-1; TRBD1 agrees at 8 bases. The CDR3 loop spans 14 amino acids. With V trimmed by 6 bases and J by 0 bases, 3 bases remained unmatched. The germline CDR1 and CDR2 sequences are SNHLY and FYNNEI. The CDR3 sequence is CASRSGGMNTEAFF. The CDR3 DNA reads as TGTGCCAGCAGGTCAGGGGGCATGAACACTGAAGCTTTCTTT.

CDR3 in amino acids: CASSLGFDEQFF. Here the CDR3 DNA reads TGTGCCAGCAGCTTAGGGTTCGACGAGCAGTTCTTC. V and J are TRBV7-9 and TRBJ2-1; D gene unclear. The CDR3 is made up of 12 amino acids. Germline CDR1 SEHNR, CDR2 FQNEAQ (reference sequence). Trimming removed 1 base from V and 10 bases from J, with 8 bases in between.

The chain carries TRBV4-1 and TRBJ2-7; D call uncertain. The CDR3 consists of 16 residues. Deletions cut 3 bases from V and 2 bases from J, with 17 bases between. CDR1 is MGHRA and CDR2 is YSYEKL in the germline V gene. The CDR3 nucleotides read TGCGCCAGCAGCCAGGCCTTCCGGGCCCTAACCTACGAGCAGTACTTC. Protein: CASSQAFRALTYEQYF.

This clonotype was recorded many times. The J gene is TRBJ2-3, the V gene TRBV27, with TRBD2 identical over 12 bases. CDR1 is MNHEY, CDR2 SMNVEV, per germline (reference sequence). There are 15 residues in the CDR3. V was pared by 6 bases and J by 5 bases, with 6 bases of the junction left unmatched. CDR3 in DNA: TGTGCCAGCAGCCCTAGCGGGGGGGGGGTAGATACGCAGTATTTT. It yields the protein CASSPSGGGVDTQYF.